The present TCR beta chain was sequenced within a study of blood T cell repertoires in COVID-19. The CDR3 loop spans 13 amino acids. In germline, CDR1 is SGHRS, CDR2 YFSETQ. V lost 2 bases and J 2 bases, leaving 7 bases between the germline ends. Original handling: For nucleated cells, counts were estimated from reference gene primer amplification. Produced via immunoSEQ multiplex PCR; TCRdb's table is partial and in-frame only. The D gene and trimming were derived from the DNA, and the V and J assignments and clone size from that table. The sample holds roughly 30,000 clones, around 90% seen once. The source material was peripheral blood. The chain is built from TRBV5-1 and TRBJ1-2; D gene ambiguous. The receptor was isolated from a human donor in a cohort sampled during active COVID-19. CDR3: CASSLTENYGYTF. In DNA form, the CDR3 reads TGCGCCAGCAGCTTAACGGAGAACTATGGCTACACCTTC.